This T cell receptor (beta chain) was retrieved from a study of blood T cell repertoires in COVID-19. Overall study: Material from acute and convalescent COVID-19 was sourced from the United States, Italy and Spain. Sample material is recorded as cDNA or gDNA derived from T cells, B-cell-depleted T cells, or PBMCs.

The V end was cut by 0 bases, the J end by 0 bases, with 3 bases between. Germline V gives CDR1 LGHNA, CDR2 YNFKEQ. This CDR3 spans 14 amino acids. As originally analysed: Reference gene primer amplification yielded estimated nucleated cell counts. Here immunoSEQ multiplex PCR was the method, and the copy in TCRdb shows in-frame clones only, minus some. Clonal size and the V and J genes are those of that table, whereas D and trimming came from the DNA. The repertoire holds 93,000 or so clones, with roughly nine tenths as singletons. V is TRBV4-2 and J is TRBJ1-3; D remains unclear. The specimen was peripheral blood. The TCR comes from a woman aged 55-75 years with acute or convalescent COVID-19. Here the CDR3 reads CASSQDSSGNTIYF. CDR3 coding DNA: TGTGCCAGCAGCCAAGACAGCTCTGGAAACACCATATATTTT.